Described below is a single T cell receptor beta chain sequence and its context. No antigen is known for it. The CDR3 loop spans 11 amino acids. Trimming left V 5 bases short and J 0 bases short, with 2 bases between. CDR1 is GTSNPN, CDR2 SVGIG, per germline (reference sequence). Survey level was the resolution at which the v3.0 immunoSEQ assay ran. Sequencing aimed to cover about 40,000-55,000 T-cell genomes per sample. Produced via immunoSEQ multiplex PCR; TCRdb's table is partial and in-frame only. The repertoire includes 15,000 to 20,000 clones, about 81% of them detected once, and approximately 15% sits in the top ten. The entry originates in a study of long-term antiretroviral therapy in people with HIV. Overall study findings and caveats: Among HIV repertoires, CDR3 length ranges were narrower than those of controls.

The content of samples before DNA extraction was roughly 0.95-11 million cryopreserved PBMC. Sequenced material: unsorted PBMCs, taken 0.3 years after starting antiretroviral therapy. This clonotype was obtained from a woman aged 45-65 years with HIV. This sequence joins TRBV30 and TRBJ1-3; D not certain. The CDR3 DNA reads as TGTGCCTGGTCCTCTGGAAACACCATATATTTT. Translated, it gives CAWSSGNTIYF.